Below are 14 T cell receptor beta chains sequenced from a single sample in a study of Ad26.COV2.S vaccination and SARS-CoV-2 variants. Treatment here: approximately 18 received Ad26.COV2.S at low or high dose, single or two shots; roughly 5 received placebo; per-sample allocation not given. Sampling occurred on day 63 after the first vaccine or placebo injection. Clones were read by immunoSEQ multiplex PCR, and TCRdb kept only the in-frame ones, dropping some. The data contain about 680,000 clones, around 90% of them singletons. The sequences come from peripheral blood, collected in a trial of Ad26.COV2.S vaccine versus placebo. These receptors were collected from a person aged 18-60 years who received the Ad26.COV2.S COVID-19 vaccine or a placebo.

The rearrangement joins TRBV30 to TRBJ1-6, with 9 bases matching TRBD1. The V and J ends lost 7 bases and 9 bases, in that order; junction bases with no gene match: 7. Germline V gives CDR1 GTSNPN, CDR2 SVGIG (reference sequence). The CDR3 extends over 13 amino acids. CDR3 sequence reads: CASDRGRGSPLHF. The CDR3 DNA reads TGTGCCTCGGACAGGGGAAGGGGTTCACCCCTCCACTTT.

V is TRBV18 and J is TRBJ2-2; D not resolved. Trimming left V 6 bases short and J 1 base short, with 18 bases between. The CDR3 contains 17 residues. Germline-derived CDR1 and CDR2 are KGHSH and LQKENI. This CDR3 reads CASSLKGRARNTGELFF. The CDR3 bases are TGTGCCAGCTCCCTAAAAGGAAGGGCCAGGAACACCGGGGAGCTGTTTTTT.

The genes are TRBV18 and TRBJ1-1; D unresolved. The CDR3 runs 14 residues. Germline assignment: CDR1 KGHSH and CDR2 LQKENI. Trimming stripped 2 bases from V and 1 base from J, with 8 bases between. CDR3 region: CASSPGQWNTEAFF. In DNA, the CDR3 is TGTGCCAGCTCACCAGGGCAATGGAACACTGAAGCTTTCTTT.

V and J are TRBV12-3 or TRBV12-4 and TRBJ1-1; D call uncertain. The CDR3 runs 13 residues. Trimming removed 5 bases at V and 0 bases at J, with 7 bases between. CDR3 nucleotide sequence: TGTGCCAGCAGTATGCAGGTGAACACTGAAGCTTTCTTT. This codes for CASSMQVNTEAFF.

V is TRBV7-9 and J is TRBJ1-2, with TRBD1 matching 9 bases. CDR1 and CDR2 (germline): SEHNR, FQNEAQ (reference sequence). CDR3 length: 15 residues. Germline trimming cut 2 bases from V and 10 bases from J; bases unmatched to any gene: 11. Here the CDR3 DNA reads TGTGCCAGCAGCTTACTCCTTAGGACAGGGGTGGTCTACACCTTC. Encoded protein: CASSLLLRTGVVYTF.

The V and J genes are TRBV7-9 and TRBJ2-7; unclear D gene. The CDR3 has 14 amino acids. Germline V lookup: CDR1 SEHNR, CDR2 FQNEAQ (reference sequence). V was trimmed by 5 bases and J by 1 base, leaving 12 bases between them. This CDR3 reads CASSPTASSYEQYF. The DNA of the CDR3 is TGTGCCAGCAGCCCTACAGCCTCTTCCTACGAGCAGTACTTC.

This chain uses TRBV5-1 with TRBJ1-2, with D perhaps TRBD1 (5 bases). Trimming pared 4 bases from V and 3 bases from J, leaving 13 bases between. CDR1 and CDR2 from the germline V gene are SGHRS and YFSETQ. There are 14 residues in the CDR3. The CDR3 nucleotides read TGCGCCAGCAGCCCCGGGGACGGCTACTATGGCTACACCTTC. Its protein product is CASSPGDGYYGYTF.

The chain combines TRBV11-2 with TRBJ2-2, with 7 positions matching TRBD1. V was clipped by 5 bases and J by 2 bases; unmatched bases: 8. This CDR3 comprises 16 residues. Germline CDR1 and CDR2: SGHAT and FQNNGV. This chain's CDR3 is CASSDLYRGNTGELFF. CDR3 bases: TGTGCCAGCAGCGACCTTTACAGGGGAAACACCGGGGAGCTGTTTTTT.

This clone was recorded once. The CDR3 here is CASSLAGPAITYEQYF. The CDR3 region has the DNA TGTGCCAGCAGCTTAGCTGGCCCCGCAATAACCTACGAGCAGTACTTC. V is TRBV7-9 and J is TRBJ2-7; D call uncertain. Trimming removed 0 bases from V and 2 bases from J, with 14 bases in between. Per the germline V gene, CDR1 is SEHNR and CDR2 is FQNEAQ (reference sequence). The CDR3 extends over 16 amino acids.

The chain carries TRBV11-1 and TRBJ2-2; the D gene is possibly TRBD1 (6 bases). Germline V lookup: CDR1 SGHAT, CDR2 FQDESV (reference sequence). With 3 bases removed from V and 0 bases from J, the gap between germline ends came to 11 bases. The CDR3 is made up of 16 amino acids. CDR3 sequence (DNA): TGTGCCAGCAGCTTTGGTCAGGGGACGAACACCGGGGAGCTGTTTTTT. It yields the protein CASSFGQGTNTGELFF.

The V call is TRBV5-1, the J call TRBJ2-1; 8 bases map to TRBD2. The V and J ends lost 4 bases and 6 bases, in that order; junction bases with no gene match: 9. CDR1 and CDR2 (germline): SGHRS, YFSETQ. The CDR3 is 15 residues long. CDR3 sequence: CASSPGGAIINEQFF. The CDR3, as DNA: TGCGCCAGCAGCCCCGGGGGGGCGATTATCAATGAGCAGTTCTTC.

The chain combines TRBV15 with TRBJ2-3, with 7 bases fitting TRBD1. After removal of 0 bases from V and 2 bases from J, the junction contained 2 bases not matched to a gene. The CDR3 extends over 15 amino acids. Germline lookup yields CDR1 LNHNV and CDR2 YYDKDF (reference sequence). The CDR3 loop is CATSREGQHTDTQYF. The CDR3 DNA sequence: TGTGCCACCAGCAGAGAGGGACAGCACACAGATACGCAGTATTTT.

In its sample, this clone was seen once. The rearrangement links TRBV3-1 (or the pseudogene TRBV3-2) to TRBJ1-6; D not certain. The V and J ends lost 2 bases and 7 bases respectively, with 9 bases between them. The CDR3 consists of 14 residues. Germline CDR1 and CDR2: LGHDT and YNNKEL (reference sequence). The CDR3 protein is CASSQRGPNSPLHF. CDR3 DNA sequence: TGTGCCAGCAGCCAACGAGGACCGAATTCACCCCTCCACTTT.

This clone appeared once. This chain connects TRBV18 to TRBJ1-4, with 7 bases fitting TRBD1. Germline lookup yields CDR1 KGHSH and CDR2 LQKENI. The CDR3 loop spans 15 amino acids. V was pared by 5 bases and J by 6 bases, with 9 bases of the junction left unmatched. CDR3 amino acids: CASSTRQGGDEKLFF. The DNA of the CDR3 is TGTGCCAGCTCAACTCGACAGGGTGGGGATGAAAAACTGTTTTTT.